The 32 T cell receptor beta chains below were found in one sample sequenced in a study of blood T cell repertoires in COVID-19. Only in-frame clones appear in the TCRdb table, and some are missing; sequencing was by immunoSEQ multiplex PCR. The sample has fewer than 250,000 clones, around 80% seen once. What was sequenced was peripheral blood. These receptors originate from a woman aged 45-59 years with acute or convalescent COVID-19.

CDR3 sequence reads: CASSSTRTGWDIQYF. The CDR3 nucleotides are TGTGCCAGCAGTTCGACGAGGACAGGGTGGGACATTCAGTACTTC. The chain carries TRBV27 and TRBJ2-4, with TRBD1 matching 8 bases. CDR1 and CDR2 (germline): MNHEY, SMNVEV (reference sequence). Trimming at V came to 4 bases and at J to 8 bases, leaving 10 bases not matched to a gene. The CDR3 runs 15 residues.

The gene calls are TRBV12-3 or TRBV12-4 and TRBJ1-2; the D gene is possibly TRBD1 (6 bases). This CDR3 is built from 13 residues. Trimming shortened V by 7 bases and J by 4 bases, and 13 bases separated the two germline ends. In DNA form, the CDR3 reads TGTGCCAGCACCCTACAGGGCCTCTATGGCTACACCTTC. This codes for CASTLQGLYGYTF.

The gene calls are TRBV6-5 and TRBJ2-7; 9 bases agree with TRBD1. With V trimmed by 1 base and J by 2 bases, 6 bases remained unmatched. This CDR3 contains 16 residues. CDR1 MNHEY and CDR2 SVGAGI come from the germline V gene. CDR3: CASSYLDRGGPYEQYF. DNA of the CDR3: TGTGCCAGCAGTTACTTGGACAGGGGAGGCCCCTACGAGCAGTACTTC.

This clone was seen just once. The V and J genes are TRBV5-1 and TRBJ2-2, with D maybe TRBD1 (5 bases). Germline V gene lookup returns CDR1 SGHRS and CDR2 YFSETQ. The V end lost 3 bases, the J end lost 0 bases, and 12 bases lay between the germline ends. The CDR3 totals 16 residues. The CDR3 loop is CASSSGITTNTGELFF. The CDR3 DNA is TGCGCCAGCAGCTCAGGGATTACAACGAACACCGGGGAGCTGTTTTTT.

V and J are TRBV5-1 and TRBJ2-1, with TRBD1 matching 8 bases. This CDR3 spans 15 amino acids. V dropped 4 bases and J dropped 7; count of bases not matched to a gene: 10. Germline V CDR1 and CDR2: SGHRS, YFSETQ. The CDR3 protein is CASSPQGADLNEQFF. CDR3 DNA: TGCGCCAGCAGCCCTCAGGGGGCGGACTTAAATGAGCAGTTCTTC.

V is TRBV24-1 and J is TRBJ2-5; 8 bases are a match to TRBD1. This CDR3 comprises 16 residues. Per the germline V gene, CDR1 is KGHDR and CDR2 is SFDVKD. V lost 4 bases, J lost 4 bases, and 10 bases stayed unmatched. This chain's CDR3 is CATSDAGTGITETQYF. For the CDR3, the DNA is TGTGCCACCAGTGACGCCGGGACAGGCATTACAGAGACCCAGTACTTC.

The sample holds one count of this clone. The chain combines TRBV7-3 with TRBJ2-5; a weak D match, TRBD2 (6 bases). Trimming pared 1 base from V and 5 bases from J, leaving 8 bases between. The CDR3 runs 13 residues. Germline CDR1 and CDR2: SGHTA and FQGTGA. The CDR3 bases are TGTGCCAGCAGCTTAATGGGGAGGGAGACCCAGTACTTC. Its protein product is CASSLMGRETQYF.

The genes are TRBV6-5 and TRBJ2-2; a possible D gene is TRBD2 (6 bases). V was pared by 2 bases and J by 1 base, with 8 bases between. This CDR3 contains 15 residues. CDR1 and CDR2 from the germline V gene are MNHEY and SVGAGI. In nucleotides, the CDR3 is TGTGCCAGCAGTTACGACGGGGGGAACACCGGGGAGCTGTTTTTT. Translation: CASSYDGGNTGELFF.

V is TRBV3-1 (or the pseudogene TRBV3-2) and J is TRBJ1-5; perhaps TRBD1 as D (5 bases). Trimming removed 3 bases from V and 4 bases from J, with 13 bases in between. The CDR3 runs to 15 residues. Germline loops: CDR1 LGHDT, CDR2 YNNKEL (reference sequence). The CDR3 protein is CASSHGRGVNQPQHF. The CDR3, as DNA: TGTGCCAGCAGCCATGGACGGGGGGTTAATCAGCCCCAGCATTTT.

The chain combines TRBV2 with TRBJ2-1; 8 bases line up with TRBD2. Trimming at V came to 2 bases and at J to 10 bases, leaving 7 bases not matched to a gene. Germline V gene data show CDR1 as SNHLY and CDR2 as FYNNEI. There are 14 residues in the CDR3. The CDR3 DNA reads TGTGCCAGCAGTGAAACGGAGGCGGGAGGAGAGCAGTTCTTC. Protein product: CASSETEAGGEQFF.

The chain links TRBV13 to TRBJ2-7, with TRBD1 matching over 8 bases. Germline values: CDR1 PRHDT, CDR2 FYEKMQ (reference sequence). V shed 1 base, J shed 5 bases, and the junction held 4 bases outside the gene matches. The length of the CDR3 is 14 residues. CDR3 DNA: TGTGCCAGCAGCTTAGTAGGACAGGGCCACGAGCAGTACTTC. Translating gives CASSLVGQGHEQYF.

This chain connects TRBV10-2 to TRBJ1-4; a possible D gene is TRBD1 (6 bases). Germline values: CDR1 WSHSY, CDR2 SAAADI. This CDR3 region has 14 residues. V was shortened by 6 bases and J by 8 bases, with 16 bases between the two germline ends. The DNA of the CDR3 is TGCGCCAGCAGCCGCCTCGACGACAGGGAAAAACTGTTTTTT. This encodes CASSRLDDREKLFF.

CDR3 sequence reads: CTSTLDREDEKLFF. CDR3 nucleotide sequence: TGCACCAGCACCCTGGACAGGGAAGATGAAAAACTGTTTTTT. J is TRBJ1-4 and V is TRBV1; the table's TRBD1 call for D was not verified on the DNA. TRBV1 is designated a pseudogene. CDR3 length: 14 amino acids.

The CDR3: CASSPNRGGPETQYF. Here the CDR3 DNA reads TGTGCCAGCAGCCCAAATAGGGGAGGGCCGGAGACCCAGTACTTC. The V call is TRBV3-1 (or the pseudogene TRBV3-2), the J call TRBJ2-5; 7 nucleotides agree with TRBD2. Trimming took 4 bases from V and 5 from J; bases not matched to a gene: 10. This CDR3 region has 15 residues. CDR1 LGHDT and CDR2 YNNKEL come from the germline V gene (reference sequence).

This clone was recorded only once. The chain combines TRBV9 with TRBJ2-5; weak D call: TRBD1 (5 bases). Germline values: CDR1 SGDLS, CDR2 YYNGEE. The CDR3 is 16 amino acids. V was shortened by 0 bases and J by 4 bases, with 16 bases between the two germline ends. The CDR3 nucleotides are TGTGCCAGCAGCGTAGATAACGGCCTAAGGGGAGAGACCCAGTACTTC. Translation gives CASSVDNGLRGETQYF.

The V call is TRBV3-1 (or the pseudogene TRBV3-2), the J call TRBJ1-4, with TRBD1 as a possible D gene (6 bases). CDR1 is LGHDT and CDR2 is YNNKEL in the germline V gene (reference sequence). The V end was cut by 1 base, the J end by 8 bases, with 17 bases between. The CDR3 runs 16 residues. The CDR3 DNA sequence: TGTGCCAGCAGCCAAGGGGGGGGGCGGACGAGCGAAAAACTGTTTTTT. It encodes CASSQGGGRTSEKLFF.

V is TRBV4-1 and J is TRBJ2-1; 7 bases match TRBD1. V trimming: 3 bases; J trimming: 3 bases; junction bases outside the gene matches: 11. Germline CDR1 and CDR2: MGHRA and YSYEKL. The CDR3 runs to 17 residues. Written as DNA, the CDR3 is TGCGCCAGCAGCCAGAACCCGACAGGGCTAAACTACAATGAGCAGTTCTTC. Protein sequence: CASSQNPTGLNYNEQFF.

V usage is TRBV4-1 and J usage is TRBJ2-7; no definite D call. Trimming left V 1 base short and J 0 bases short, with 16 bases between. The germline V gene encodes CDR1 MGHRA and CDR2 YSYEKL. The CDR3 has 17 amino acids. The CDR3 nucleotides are TGCGCCAGCAGCCAAGCTGCCCCTCCCCGACTCTCCTACGAGCAGTACTTC. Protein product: CASSQAAPPRLSYEQYF.

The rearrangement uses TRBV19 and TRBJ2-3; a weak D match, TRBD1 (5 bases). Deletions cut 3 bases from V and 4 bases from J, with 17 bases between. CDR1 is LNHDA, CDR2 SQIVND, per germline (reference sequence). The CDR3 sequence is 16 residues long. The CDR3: CASSIAGQGRSDTQYF. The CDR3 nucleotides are TGTGCCAGTAGTATCGCAGGGCAAGGGCGCTCAGATACGCAGTATTTT.

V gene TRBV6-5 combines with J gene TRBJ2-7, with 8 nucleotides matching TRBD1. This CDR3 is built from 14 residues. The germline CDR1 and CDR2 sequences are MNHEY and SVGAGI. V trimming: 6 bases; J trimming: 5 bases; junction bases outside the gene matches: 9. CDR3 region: CASRGDRLIHEQYF. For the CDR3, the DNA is TGTGCCAGCAGAGGGGACAGGTTAATCCACGAGCAGTACTTC.

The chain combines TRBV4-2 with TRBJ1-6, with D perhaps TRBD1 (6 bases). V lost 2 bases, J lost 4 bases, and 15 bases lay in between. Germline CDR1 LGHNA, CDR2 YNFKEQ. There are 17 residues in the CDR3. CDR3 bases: TGTGCCAGCAGCCAAAGGGGGAACAGACAGTATAATTCACCCCTCCACTTT. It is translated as CASSQRGNRQYNSPLHF.

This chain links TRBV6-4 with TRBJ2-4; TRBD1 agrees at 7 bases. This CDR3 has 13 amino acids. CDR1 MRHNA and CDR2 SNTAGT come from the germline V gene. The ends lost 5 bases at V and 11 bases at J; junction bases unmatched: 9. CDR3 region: CASSPLPGQLQYF. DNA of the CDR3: TGTGCCAGCAGTCCCCTCCCGGGACAGCTTCAGTACTTC.

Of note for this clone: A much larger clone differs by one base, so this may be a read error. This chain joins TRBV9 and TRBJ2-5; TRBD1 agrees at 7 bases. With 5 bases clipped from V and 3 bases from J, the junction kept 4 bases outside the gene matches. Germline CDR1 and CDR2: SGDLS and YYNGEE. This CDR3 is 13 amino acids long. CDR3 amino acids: CASSRDSKETQYF. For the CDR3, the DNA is TGTGCCAGCAGTAGGGACAGCAAAGAGACCCAGTACTTC.

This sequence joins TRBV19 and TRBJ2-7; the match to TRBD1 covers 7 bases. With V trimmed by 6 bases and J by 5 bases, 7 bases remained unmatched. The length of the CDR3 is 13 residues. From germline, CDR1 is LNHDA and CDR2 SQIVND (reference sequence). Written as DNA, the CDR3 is TGTGCCAGTAGGTCGGGACAGTCCAACGAGCAGTACTTC. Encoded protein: CASRSGQSNEQYF. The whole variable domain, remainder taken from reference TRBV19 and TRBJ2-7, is DGGITQSPKYLFRKEGQNVTLSCEQNLNHDAMYWYRQDPGQGLRLIYYSQIVNDFQKGDIAEGYSVSREKKESFPLTVTSAQKNPTAFYLCASRSGQSNEQYFGPGTRLTVT.

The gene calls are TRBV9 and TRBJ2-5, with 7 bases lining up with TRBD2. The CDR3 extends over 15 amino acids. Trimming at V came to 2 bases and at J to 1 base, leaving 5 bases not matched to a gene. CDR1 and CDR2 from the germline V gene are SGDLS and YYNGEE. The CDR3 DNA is TGTGCCAGCAGCGTTCTCTCTAGCGGCCAAGAGACCCAGTACTTC. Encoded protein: CASSVLSSGQETQYF.

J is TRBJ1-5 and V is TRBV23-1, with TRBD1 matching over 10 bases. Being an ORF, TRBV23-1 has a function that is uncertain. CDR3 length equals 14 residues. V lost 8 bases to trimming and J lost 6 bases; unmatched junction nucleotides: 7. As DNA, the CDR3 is TGCGCCAGCGGAAGGGACAGGGGAGGTCAGCCCCAGCATTTT. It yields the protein CASGRDRGGQPQHF.

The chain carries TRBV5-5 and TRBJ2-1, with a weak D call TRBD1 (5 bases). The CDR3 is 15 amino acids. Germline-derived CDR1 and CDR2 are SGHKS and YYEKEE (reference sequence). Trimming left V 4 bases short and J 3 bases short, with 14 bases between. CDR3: CASSGAQEYYNEQFF. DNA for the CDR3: TGTGCCAGCAGCGGCGCACAGGAGTACTACAATGAGCAGTTCTTC. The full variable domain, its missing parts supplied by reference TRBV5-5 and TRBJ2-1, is DAGVTQSPTHLIKTRGQQVTLRCSPISGHKSVSWYQQVLGQGPQFIFQYYEKEERGRGNFPDRFSARQFPNYSSELNVNALLLGDSALYLCASSGAQEYYNEQFFGPGTRLTVL.

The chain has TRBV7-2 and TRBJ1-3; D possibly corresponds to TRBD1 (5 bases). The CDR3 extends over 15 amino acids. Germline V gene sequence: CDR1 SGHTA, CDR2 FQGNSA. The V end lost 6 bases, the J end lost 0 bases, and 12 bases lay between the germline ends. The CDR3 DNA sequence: TGTGCCAGCAGACTTCTAGGGGACTCTGGAAACACCATATATTTT. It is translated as CASRLLGDSGNTIYF.

The CDR3: CASSYSGGPGNTIYF. CDR3 nucleotides: TGTGCCAGCAGTTACTCCGGCGGGCCTGGAAACACCATATATTTT. The J gene is TRBJ1-3, the V gene TRBV6-5; D is uncertain. The CDR3 is 15 residues long. Germline V gives CDR1 MNHEY, CDR2 SVGAGI. V was cut by 0 bases and J by 2 bases, with 8 bases left in between.

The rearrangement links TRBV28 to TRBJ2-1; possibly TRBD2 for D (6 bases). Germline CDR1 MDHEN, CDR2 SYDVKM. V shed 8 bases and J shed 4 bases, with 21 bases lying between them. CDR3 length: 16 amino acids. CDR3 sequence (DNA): TGTGCCAGCCATATCCGGGGGTCCGCGCGTTACAATGAGCAGTTCTTC. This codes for CASHIRGSARYNEQFF.

CDR3 sequence: CASSLGQTGVGQPQHF. The CDR3 region has the DNA TGTGCCAGCAGTTTGGGGCAGACAGGGGTAGGCCAGCCCCAGCATTTT. The chain joins TRBV28 to TRBJ1-5, with TRBD1 matching 8 bases. The V gene end was trimmed by 3 bases and the J gene end by 7 bases; junction bases not matched to a gene: 11. The CDR3 is 16 amino acids. The germline V gene has CDR1 MDHEN and CDR2 SYDVKM.

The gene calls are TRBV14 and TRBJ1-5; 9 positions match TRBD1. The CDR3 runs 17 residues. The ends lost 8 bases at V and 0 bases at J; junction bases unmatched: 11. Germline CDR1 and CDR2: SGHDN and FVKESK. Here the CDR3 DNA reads TGTGCCAGCTTTCGGACAGGGGATTCCTATAGCAATCAGCCCCAGCATTTT. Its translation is CASFRTGDSYSNQPQHF.